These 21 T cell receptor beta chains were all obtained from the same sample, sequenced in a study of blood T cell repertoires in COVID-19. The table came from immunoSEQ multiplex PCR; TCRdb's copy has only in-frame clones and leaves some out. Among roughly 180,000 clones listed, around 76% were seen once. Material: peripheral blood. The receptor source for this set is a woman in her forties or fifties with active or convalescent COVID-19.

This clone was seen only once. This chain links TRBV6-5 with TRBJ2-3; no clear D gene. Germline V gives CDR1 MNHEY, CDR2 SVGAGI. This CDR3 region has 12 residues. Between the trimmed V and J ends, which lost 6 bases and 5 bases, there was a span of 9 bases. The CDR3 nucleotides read TGTGCCAGCAGCCCAAGACAAGATACGCAGTATTTT. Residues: CASSPRQDTQYF.

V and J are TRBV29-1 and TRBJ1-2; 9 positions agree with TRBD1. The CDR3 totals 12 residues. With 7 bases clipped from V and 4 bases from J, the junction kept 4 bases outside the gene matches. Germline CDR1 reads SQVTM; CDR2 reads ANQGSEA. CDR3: CSATGQGYGYTF. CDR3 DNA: TGCAGCGCTACGGGACAGGGCTATGGCTACACCTTC.

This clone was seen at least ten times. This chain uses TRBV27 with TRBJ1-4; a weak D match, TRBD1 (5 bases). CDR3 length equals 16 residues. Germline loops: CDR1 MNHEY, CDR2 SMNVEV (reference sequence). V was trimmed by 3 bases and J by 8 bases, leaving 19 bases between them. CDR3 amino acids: CASSFRPGQGSEKLFF. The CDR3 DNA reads TGTGCCAGCAGTTTCCGCCCCGGGCAGGGTAGCGAAAAACTGTTTTTT.

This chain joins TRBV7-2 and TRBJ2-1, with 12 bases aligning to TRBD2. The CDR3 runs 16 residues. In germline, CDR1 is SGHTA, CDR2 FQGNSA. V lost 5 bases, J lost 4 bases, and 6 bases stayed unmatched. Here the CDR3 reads CASSPQTSGGYNEQFF. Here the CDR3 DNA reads TGTGCCAGCAGCCCGCAGACTAGCGGGGGTTACAATGAGCAGTTCTTC.

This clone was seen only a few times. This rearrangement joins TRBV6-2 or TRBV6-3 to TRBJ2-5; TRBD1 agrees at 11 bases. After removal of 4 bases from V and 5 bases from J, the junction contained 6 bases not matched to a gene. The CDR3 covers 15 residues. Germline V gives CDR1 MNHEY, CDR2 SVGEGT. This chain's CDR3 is CASSSDRGLLETQYF. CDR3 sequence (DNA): TGTGCCAGCAGTTCGGACAGGGGGCTTTTGGAGACCCAGTACTTC.

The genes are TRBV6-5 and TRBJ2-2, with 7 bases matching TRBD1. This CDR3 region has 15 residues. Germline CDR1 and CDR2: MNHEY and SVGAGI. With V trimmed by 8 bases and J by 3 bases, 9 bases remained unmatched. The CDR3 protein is CASLDRVRDTGELFF. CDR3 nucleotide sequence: TGTGCCAGCCTTGACAGGGTTCGGGACACCGGGGAGCTGTTTTTT.

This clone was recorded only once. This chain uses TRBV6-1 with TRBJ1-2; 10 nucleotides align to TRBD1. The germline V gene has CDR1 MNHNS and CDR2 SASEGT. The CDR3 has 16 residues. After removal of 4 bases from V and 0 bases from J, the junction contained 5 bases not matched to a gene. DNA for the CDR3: TGTGCCAGCAGTGCCCAAGGACAGGGGGCTAACTATGGCTACACCTTC. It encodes CASSAQGQGANYGYTF.

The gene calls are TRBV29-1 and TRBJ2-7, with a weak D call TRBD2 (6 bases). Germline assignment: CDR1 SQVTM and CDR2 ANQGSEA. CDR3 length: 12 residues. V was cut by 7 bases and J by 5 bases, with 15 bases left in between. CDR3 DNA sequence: TGCAGCGCCCGGAGGGGCGTAAACGAGCAGTACTTC. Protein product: CSARRGVNEQYF.

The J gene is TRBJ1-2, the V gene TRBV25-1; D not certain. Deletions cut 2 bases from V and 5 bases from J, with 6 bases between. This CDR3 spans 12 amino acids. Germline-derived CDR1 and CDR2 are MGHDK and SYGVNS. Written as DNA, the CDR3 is TGTGCCAGCAGTGAAGGAGGTTATGGCTACACCTTC. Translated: CASSEGGYGYTF.

The CDR3 bases are TGCAGCGTTGCGGGGTTCGCCGGGGAGCTGTTTTTT. This gives the protein CSVAGFAGELFF. This chain uses TRBV29-1 with TRBJ2-2; a possible D gene is TRBD2 (5 bases). Trimming removed 4 bases from V and 6 bases from J, with 9 bases in between. Germline CDR1 reads SQVTM; CDR2 reads ANQGSEA. The CDR3 is 12 residues long.

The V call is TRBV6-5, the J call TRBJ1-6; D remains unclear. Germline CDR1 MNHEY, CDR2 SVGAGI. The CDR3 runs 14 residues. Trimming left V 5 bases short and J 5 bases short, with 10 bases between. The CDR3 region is CASSTGRDNSPLHF. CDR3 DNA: TGTGCCAGCAGTACCGGGAGGGATAATTCACCCCTCCACTTT.

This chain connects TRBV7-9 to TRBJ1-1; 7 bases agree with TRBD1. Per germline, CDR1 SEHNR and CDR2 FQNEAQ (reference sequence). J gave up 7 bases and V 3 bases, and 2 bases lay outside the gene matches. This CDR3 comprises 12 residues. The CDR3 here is CASSFGTVEAFF. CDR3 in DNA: TGTGCCAGCAGCTTCGGGACAGTTGAAGCTTTCTTT.

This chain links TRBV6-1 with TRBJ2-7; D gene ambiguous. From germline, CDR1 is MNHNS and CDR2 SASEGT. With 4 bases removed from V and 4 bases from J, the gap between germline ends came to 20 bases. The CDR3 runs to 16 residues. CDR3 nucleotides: TGTGCCAGCAGTGTTCGACCCCGAGACACAAATTACGAGCAGTACTTC. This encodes CASSVRPRDTNYEQYF.

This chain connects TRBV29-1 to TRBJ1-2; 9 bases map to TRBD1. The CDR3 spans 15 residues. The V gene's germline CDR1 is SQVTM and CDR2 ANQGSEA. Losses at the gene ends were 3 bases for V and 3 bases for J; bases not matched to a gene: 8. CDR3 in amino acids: CSVEDRGNRDYGYTF. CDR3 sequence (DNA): TGCAGCGTTGAGGACAGGGGCAATCGGGACTATGGCTACACCTTC.

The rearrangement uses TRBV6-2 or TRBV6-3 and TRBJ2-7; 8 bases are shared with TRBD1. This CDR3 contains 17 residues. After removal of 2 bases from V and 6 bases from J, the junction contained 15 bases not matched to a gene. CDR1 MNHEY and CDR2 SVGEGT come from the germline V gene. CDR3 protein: CASSYPSGQGDLLEQYF. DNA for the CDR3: TGTGCCAGCAGTTACCCCTCCGGACAGGGAGACTTGCTCGAGCAGTACTTC.

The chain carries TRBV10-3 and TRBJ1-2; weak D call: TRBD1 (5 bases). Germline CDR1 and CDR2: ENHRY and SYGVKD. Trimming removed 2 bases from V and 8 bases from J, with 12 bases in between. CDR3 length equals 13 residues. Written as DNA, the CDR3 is TGTGCCATCAGTGAGGGGGCAGGGATGGGCTACACCTTC. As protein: CAISEGAGMGYTF.

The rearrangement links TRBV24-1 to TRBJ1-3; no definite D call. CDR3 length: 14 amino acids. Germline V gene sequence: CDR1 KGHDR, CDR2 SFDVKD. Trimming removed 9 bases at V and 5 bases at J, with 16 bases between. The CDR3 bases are TGTGCCACCCCGGCGGGAGGACGAAGAAACACCATATATTTT. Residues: CATPAGGRRNTIYF.

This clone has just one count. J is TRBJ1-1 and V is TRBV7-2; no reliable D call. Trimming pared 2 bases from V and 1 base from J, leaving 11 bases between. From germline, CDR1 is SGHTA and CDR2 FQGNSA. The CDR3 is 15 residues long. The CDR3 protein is CASSLSQAQNTEAFF. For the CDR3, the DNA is TGTGCCAGCAGCTTATCCCAGGCACAGAACACTGAAGCTTTCTTT. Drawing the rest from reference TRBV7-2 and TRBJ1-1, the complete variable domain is GAGVSQSPSNKVTEKGKDVELRCDPISGHTALYWYRQSLGQGLEFLIYFQGNSAPDKSGLPSDRFSAERTGGSVSTLTIQRTQQEDSAVYLCASSLSQAQNTEAFFGQGTRLTVV.

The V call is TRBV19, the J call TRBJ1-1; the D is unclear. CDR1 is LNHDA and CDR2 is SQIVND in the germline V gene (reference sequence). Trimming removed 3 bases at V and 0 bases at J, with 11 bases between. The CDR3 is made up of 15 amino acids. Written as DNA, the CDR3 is TGTGCCAGTAGTATTGGGCAGATACTGAACACTGAAGCTTTCTTT. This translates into CASSIGQILNTEAFF.

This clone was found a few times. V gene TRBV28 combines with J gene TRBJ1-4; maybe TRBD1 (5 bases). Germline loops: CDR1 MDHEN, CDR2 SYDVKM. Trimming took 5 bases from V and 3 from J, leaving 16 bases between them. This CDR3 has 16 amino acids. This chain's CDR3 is CASSNSGRGANEKLFF. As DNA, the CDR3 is TGTGCCAGCAGTAACTCAGGGCGTGGAGCTAATGAAAAACTGTTTTTT.

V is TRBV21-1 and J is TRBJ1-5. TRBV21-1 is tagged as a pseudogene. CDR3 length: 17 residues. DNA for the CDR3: TGTGCCAGCAGCAAAGCAGTGGGTCGGGGAGGGGACCAGCCCCAGCATTTT. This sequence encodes CASSKAVGRGGDQPQHF.